This TCR beta chain was profiled in a study of T cell responses to AZD1222 COVID-19 vaccine. There are 13 residues in the CDR3. Looked up from germline, CDR1 is KGHSH and CDR2 is LQKENI. Trimming removed 6 bases from V and 7 bases from J, with 15 bases in between. Sequencing was performed with immunoSEQ multiplex PCR; in TCRdb, only in-frame clones are kept and a portion is missing. The profile covers roughly 200,000 clones, with 90% to 95% appearing a single time and over 1.5% taken by the ten largest. Study outcomes and limitations: Reportedly, nearly half of unique spike TCRs recognized epitopes outside B.1.351/B.1.1.7 mutations. Compared with day 0, the breadth and depth of the Spike-specific TCR repertoire rose significantly after two doses of AZD1222. The donor cohort was predominantly white British with a female majority, and clonal diversity may have been underestimated. At baseline, just a handful of AZD1222 recipients tested seropositive.

A note on this clone: As yet, its antigen is unknown.

The receptor was isolated from an adult who received the MenACWY meningococcal vaccine as a control. The chain combines TRBV18 with TRBJ1-1; D perhaps matches TRBD1 (6 bases). The source material was peripheral blood, sampled 28 days after the second dose of the MenACWY control vaccine. The CDR3 region is CASSGKQGDEAFF. CDR3 in DNA: TGTGCCAGCTCGGGAAAACAGGGAGATGAAGCTTTCTTT.